This T cell receptor beta chain was sequenced during a study of blood T cell repertoires in COVID-19. Study-wide context: COVID-19 samples from acute and convalescent phases originated in the United States, Italy and Spain. From T cells, B-cell-depleted T cells, or PBMCs came the material, which was cDNA or gDNA.

The Seattle site enrolled patients during active infection and followed them longitudinally. Trimming removed 4 bases at V and 2 bases at J, with 8 bases between. Germline V CDR1 and CDR2: SGDLS, YYNGEE. The CDR3 spans 13 residues. Authors' data handling: The authors estimated nucleated cell counts from reference gene primer amplification. Repertoires were generated with immunoSEQ multiplex PCR, while TCRdb's copy carries only in-frame clones and drops some. The V and J calls and the clone size are those of that table, but D and trimming were determined from the DNA. The sample records about 100,000 clones, roughly nine tenths being singletons. This clone was seen only a few times.

This clonotype was obtained from a woman aged 45-60 years with COVID-19, enrolled during active disease. Sequenced material: peripheral blood. The rearrangement joins TRBV9 to TRBJ2-3; D gene uncertain. The CDR3 region is CASSIRITDTQYF. The CDR3 DNA reads TGTGCCAGCAGCATCAGGATCACAGATACGCAGTATTTT.